This TCR beta chain derives from a study of PD-1 blockade in classical Hodgkin lymphoma. Relapse after autologous stem cell transplantation occurred in every patient, and brentuximab vedotin exposure varied. Generated by immunoSEQ multiplex PCR, the TCRdb table keeps only in-frame clones and is missing some. The data hold tens of thousands of clones, with about 87% observed a single time. The CDR3 consists of 16 residues. The germline V gene has CDR1 SGHRS and CDR2 YFSETQ. Trimming took 0 bases from V and 2 from J; bases not matched to a gene: 4. The chain has TRBV5-1 and TRBJ2-5, with 10 bases aligning to TRBD2. This receptor was taken from a human donor with classical Hodgkin lymphoma. The specimen was peripheral blood mononuclear cells (PBMCs), collected at baseline. CDR3 sequence: CASSLVVSGGQETQYF. As DNA, the CDR3 is TGCGCCAGCAGCTTGGTCGTTAGCGGGGGGCAAGAGACCCAGTACTTC.